The next 16 T cell receptor beta chains were all read from a single sample in a study of T-cell reconstitution after alpha-beta-depleted transplantation in children. During its preparation, the TCRbeta library received unique molecular identifiers. TCRdb reprocessed the PCR reads with MiXCR, giving one entry per CDR3 protein. The profile shows hundreds of thousands of distinct CDR3 sequences, 13% of them singletons. This material consisted of PBMCs, mostly from graft donor cells, taken 360 days after TCRalphabeta/CD19-depleted stem cell transplant. These receptors were collected from a male patient aged 10 to 17 who had a stem cell transplant for acute myeloid leukemia, so the T cells may come from the graft donor.

The CDR3 bases are TGTGCCAGCAGCTTAGCCACTAGCGGCCCATACAATGAGCAGTTCTTC. Translating gives CASSLATSGPYNEQFF. V usage is TRBV3-1 and J usage is TRBJ2-1; 8 bases align to TRBD2. The length of the CDR3 is 16 residues. The germline gives CDR1 LGHDT, CDR2 YNNKEL (reference sequence). Trimming removed 5 bases from V and 4 bases from J; junction bases left unmatched: 10.

This clonotype was counted many times. The V gene is TRBV27, the J gene TRBJ2-7; D not resolved. The CDR3 has 15 residues. V lost 4 bases and J lost 0, with 13 bases in between. Looked up from germline, CDR1 is MNHEY and CDR2 is SMNVEV (reference sequence). CDR3 amino acids: CASSWAEKSSYEQYF. The CDR3 region has the DNA TGTGCCAGCAGTTGGGCTGAAAAGAGCTCCTACGAGCAGTACTTC.

This clonotype was counted only a few times. V gene TRBV11-2 combines with J gene TRBJ2-2; 8 bases are shared with TRBD1. From germline, CDR1 is SGHAT and CDR2 FQNNGV. The CDR3 is 15 amino acids. Trimming cost V 6 bases and J 6 bases; bases outside gene matches: 9. CDR3 region: CASSWTGSEAGELFF. In DNA form, the CDR3 reads TGTGCCAGCAGTTGGACAGGGTCAGAAGCCGGGGAGCTGTTTTTT.

Only a few counts were recorded for this clonotype. The genes are TRBV4-3 and TRBJ2-4, with D unresolved. V was shortened by 1 base and J by 0 bases, with 4 bases between the two germline ends. The CDR3 spans 14 residues. Germline V lookup: CDR1 LGHNA, CDR2 YSLEER. The CDR3 region is CASSQAGAKNIQYF. CDR3 nucleotide sequence: TGCGCCAGCAGCCAAGCAGGAGCCAAAAACATTCAGTACTTC.

V and J are TRBV20-1 and TRBJ2-3, with 7 bases lining up with TRBD1. From germline, CDR1 is DFQATT and CDR2 SNEGSKA (reference sequence). The CDR3 spans 14 residues. With 6 bases clipped from V and 2 bases from J, the junction kept 8 bases outside the gene matches. CDR3 in amino acids: CSAQGQLFTDTQYF. DNA of the CDR3: TGCAGTGCCCAGGGACAGCTTTTCACAGATACGCAGTATTTT.

This clonotype has only a few counts. The chain combines TRBV4-3 with TRBJ2-7; 7 bases align to TRBD2. The CDR3 is 16 amino acids. From germline, CDR1 is LGHNA and CDR2 YSLEER. V dropped 2 bases and J dropped 5; count of bases not matched to a gene: 12. The CDR3 spells CASSQWSSGTSHEQYF. The CDR3 coding sequence is TGCGCCAGCAGCCAATGGTCTAGCGGAACATCCCACGAGCAGTACTTC.

This clonotype was recorded a few times. The chain uses TRBV9 and TRBJ2-1, with TRBD2 matching 11 bases. Germline V gene lookup returns CDR1 SGDLS and CDR2 YYNGEE. CDR3 length: 20 amino acids. Unmatched junction bases numbered 18, after V lost 4 bases and J lost 3 bases. The CDR3 DNA reads as TGTGCCAGCAGCTCCCCCCCTTGGGGTAGCGGGAGGGCGGTCTACAATGAGCAGTTCTTC. Its protein is CASSSPPWGSGRAVYNEQFF. Variable domain in full (rest from reference TRBV9 and TRBJ2-1): DSGVTQTPKHLITATGQRVTLRCSPRSGDLSVYWYQQSLDQGLQFLIQYYNGEERAKGNILERFSAQQFPDLHSELNLSSLELGDSALYFCASSSPPWGSGRAVYNEQFFGPGTRLTVL.

The table lists this clonotype with a few counts. The chain joins TRBV5-1 to TRBJ2-5; D is unresolved. Between the trimmed V and J ends, which lost 5 bases and 4 bases, there was a span of 9 bases. The CDR3 sequence is 12 residues long. Germline-derived CDR1 and CDR2 are SGHRS and YFSETQ. In nucleotides, the CDR3 is TGCGCCAGCAGGCGCTCCTTAGAGACCCAGTACTTC. Residues: CASRRSLETQYF.

This chain connects TRBV12-3 or TRBV12-4 to TRBJ1-3; TRBD1 aligns across 7 bases. The CDR3 has 15 amino acids. J lost 4 bases, V lost 7 bases, and 10 bases had no gene match. The CDR3 region is CASTNSGTAGNTIYF. CDR3 nucleotides: TGTGCCAGCACCAACTCCGGGACAGCGGGAAACACCATATATTTT.

This clonotype was recorded a few times. This chain joins TRBV29-1 and TRBJ2-2; the match to TRBD2 covers 13 bases. The CDR3 is 17 residues long. V shed 7 bases and J 0 bases; nucleotides not matched to a gene: 8. Germline assignment: CDR1 SQVTM and CDR2 ANQGSEA. The CDR3: CSAAGTSGNPNTGELFF. The CDR3 coding sequence is TGCAGCGCCGCCGGGACTAGCGGGAACCCGAACACCGGGGAGCTGTTTTTT.

This clonotype was seen many times. The chain combines TRBV2 with TRBJ1-1, with a weak D call TRBD1 (6 bases). The CDR3 extends over 14 amino acids. The V and J ends lost 7 bases and 0 bases respectively, with 12 bases between them. Germline values: CDR1 SNHLY, CDR2 FYNNEI. The CDR3, as DNA: TGTGCCAGCAATCCGCAGGGGTTGAACACTGAAGCTTTCTTT. Translated, it gives CASNPQGLNTEAFF.

This chain connects TRBV10-3 to TRBJ2-5; the match to TRBD1 covers 7 bases. Germline CDR1 ENHRY, CDR2 SYGVKD. The ends lost 6 bases at V and 5 bases at J; junction bases unmatched: 12. The CDR3 extends over 15 amino acids. The CDR3 sequence: CAIRGDSVPIETQYF. CDR3 bases: TGTGCCATCAGGGGGGACAGCGTACCCATCGAGACCCAGTACTTC.

This clonotype was observed a few times. The chain uses TRBV2 and TRBJ2-1; D gene ambiguous. V was pared by 5 bases and J by 3 bases, with 11 bases between. Germline values: CDR1 SNHLY, CDR2 FYNNEI. The CDR3 totals 14 residues. In nucleotides, the CDR3 is TGTGCCAGCAGTCCCGAATTTGGCTACAATGAGCAGTTCTTC. This sequence encodes CASSPEFGYNEQFF. Full variable domain (remainder filled in from reference TRBV2 and TRBJ2-1): EPEVTQTPSHQVTQMGQEVILRCVPISNHLYFYWYRQILGQKVEFLVSFYNNEISEKSEIFDDQFSVERPDGSNFTLKIRSTKLEDSAMYFCASSPEFGYNEQFFGPGTRLTVL.

The chain couples TRBV5-1 to TRBJ2-5, with a weak D call TRBD2 (6 bases). The CDR3 is 14 amino acids. The germline gives CDR1 SGHRS, CDR2 YFSETQ. Trimming shortened V by 4 bases and J by 4 bases, and 14 bases separated the two germline ends. CDR3 amino acids: CASSRERPPETQYF. CDR3 bases: TGCGCCAGCAGCCGGGAGAGGCCCCCAGAGACCCAGTACTTC.

V usage is TRBV7-8 and J usage is TRBJ2-4; 7 nucleotides match TRBD2. Per the germline V gene, CDR1 is SGHVS and CDR2 is FQNEAQ. The CDR3 contains 15 residues. The J segment lost 2 bases and the V segment lost 5 bases, leaving 6 bases of the junction unmatched. The CDR3 is CASSPGGATKNIQYF. The CDR3 DNA reads as TGTGCCAGCAGCCCGGGGGGTGCTACCAAAAACATTCAGTACTTC.

The table lists this clonotype with many counts. The rearrangement joins TRBV15 to TRBJ2-1; TRBD2 matches 8 bases. The CDR3 is made up of 15 amino acids. The germline gives CDR1 LNHNV, CDR2 YYDKDF (reference sequence). J was trimmed by 4 bases and V by 5 bases; bases with no gene match: 7. The CDR3 is CATSVLAAVYNEQFF. In DNA form, the CDR3 reads TGTGCCACCAGCGTACTAGCGGCGGTGTACAATGAGCAGTTCTTC.